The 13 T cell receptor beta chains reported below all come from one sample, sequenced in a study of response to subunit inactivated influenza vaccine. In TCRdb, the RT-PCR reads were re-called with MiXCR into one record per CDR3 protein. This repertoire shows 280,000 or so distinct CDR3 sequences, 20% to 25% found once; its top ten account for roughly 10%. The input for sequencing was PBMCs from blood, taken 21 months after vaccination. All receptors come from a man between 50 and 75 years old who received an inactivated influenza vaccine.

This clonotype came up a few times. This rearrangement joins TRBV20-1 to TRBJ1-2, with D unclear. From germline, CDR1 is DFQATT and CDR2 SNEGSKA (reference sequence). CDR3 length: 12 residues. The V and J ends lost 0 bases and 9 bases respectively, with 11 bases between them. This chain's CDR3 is CSARDKVASYTF. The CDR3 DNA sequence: TGCAGTGCTAGAGATAAAGTCGCGAGCTACACCTTC.

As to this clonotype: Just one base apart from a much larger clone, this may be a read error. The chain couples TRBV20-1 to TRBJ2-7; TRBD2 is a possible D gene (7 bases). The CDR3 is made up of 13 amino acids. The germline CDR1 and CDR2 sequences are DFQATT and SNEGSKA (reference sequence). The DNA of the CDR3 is TGCAGTGCTAGGTGGGGGGGGGCTTACGACCAGTACTTC. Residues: CSARWGGAYDQYF.

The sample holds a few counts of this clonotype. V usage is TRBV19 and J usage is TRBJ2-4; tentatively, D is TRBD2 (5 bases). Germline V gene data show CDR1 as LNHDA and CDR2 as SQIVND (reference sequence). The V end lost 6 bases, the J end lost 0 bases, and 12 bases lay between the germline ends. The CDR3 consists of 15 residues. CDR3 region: CASSQRTLAKNIQYF. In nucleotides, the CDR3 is TGTGCCAGTAGCCAGAGGACTCTAGCCAAAAACATTCAGTACTTC.

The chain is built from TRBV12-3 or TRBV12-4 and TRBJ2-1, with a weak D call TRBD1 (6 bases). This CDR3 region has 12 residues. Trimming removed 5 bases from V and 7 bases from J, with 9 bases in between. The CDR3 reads CASSPGQNEQFF. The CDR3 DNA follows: TGTGCCAGCAGTCCCGGACAGAATGAGCAGTTCTTC.

DNA of the CDR3: TGTGCCAGCAGCTTTGACGGAAACACCGGGGAGCTGTTTTTT. It codes for CASSFDGNTGELFF. The chain recombines TRBV11-2 with TRBJ2-2; D is unresolved. The CDR3 extends over 14 amino acids. CDR1 SGHAT and CDR2 FQNNGV come from the germline V gene. Trimming stripped 3 bases from V and 2 bases from J, with 7 bases between.

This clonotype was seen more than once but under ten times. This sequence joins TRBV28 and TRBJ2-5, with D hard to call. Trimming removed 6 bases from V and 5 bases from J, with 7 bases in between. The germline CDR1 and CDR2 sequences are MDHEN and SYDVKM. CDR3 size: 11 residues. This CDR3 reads CASRYRETQYF. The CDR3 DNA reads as TGTGCCAGCAGATACCGGGAGACCCAGTACTTC.

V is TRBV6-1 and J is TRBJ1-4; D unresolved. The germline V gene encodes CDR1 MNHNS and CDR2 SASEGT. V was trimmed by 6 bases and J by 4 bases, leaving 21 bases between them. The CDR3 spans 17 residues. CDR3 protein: CASRETPVYLDNEKLFF. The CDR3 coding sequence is TGTGCCAGCAGGGAGACACCCGTTTATCTAGATAATGAAAAACTGTTTTTT.

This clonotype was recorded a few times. CDR3 loop: CASSQELAGVNEQFF. Written as DNA, the CDR3 is TGCGCCAGCAGCCAAGAATTAGCGGGAGTAAATGAGCAGTTCTTC. The gene calls are TRBV4-3 and TRBJ2-1, with 9 bases lining up with TRBD2. The V gene end was trimmed by 0 bases and the J gene end by 7 bases; junction bases not matched to a gene: 4. The germline V gene encodes CDR1 LGHNA and CDR2 YSLEER. The CDR3 contains 15 residues.

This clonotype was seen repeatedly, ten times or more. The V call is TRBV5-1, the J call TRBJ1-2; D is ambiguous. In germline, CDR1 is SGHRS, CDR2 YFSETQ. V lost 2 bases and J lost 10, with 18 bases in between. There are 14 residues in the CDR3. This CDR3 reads CASSLEWSSKVYTF. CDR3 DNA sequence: TGCGCCAGCAGCTTAGAATGGAGTTCCAAGGTCTACACCTTC. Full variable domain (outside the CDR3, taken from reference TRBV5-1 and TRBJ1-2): KAGVTQTPRYLIKTRGQQVTLSCSPISGHRSVSWYQQTPGQGLQFLFEYFSETQRNKGNFPGRFSGRQFSNSRSEMNVSTLELGDSALYLCASSLEWSSKVYTFGSGTRLTVV.

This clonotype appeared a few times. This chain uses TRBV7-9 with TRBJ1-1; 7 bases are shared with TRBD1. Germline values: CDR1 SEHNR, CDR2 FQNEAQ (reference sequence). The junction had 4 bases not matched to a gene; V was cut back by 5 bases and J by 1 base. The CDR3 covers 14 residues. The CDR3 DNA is TGTGCCAGCAGCGACAGGGTCAGGAACACTGAAGCTTTCTTT. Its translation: CASSDRVRNTEAFF.

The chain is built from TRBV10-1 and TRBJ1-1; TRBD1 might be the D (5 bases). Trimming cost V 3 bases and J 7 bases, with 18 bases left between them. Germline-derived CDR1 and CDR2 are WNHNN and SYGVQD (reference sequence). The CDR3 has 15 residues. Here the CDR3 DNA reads TGCGCCAGCAGTGATGGAGCTGCAGGGCGGGGTGAAGCTTTCTTT. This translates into CASSDGAAGRGEAFF.

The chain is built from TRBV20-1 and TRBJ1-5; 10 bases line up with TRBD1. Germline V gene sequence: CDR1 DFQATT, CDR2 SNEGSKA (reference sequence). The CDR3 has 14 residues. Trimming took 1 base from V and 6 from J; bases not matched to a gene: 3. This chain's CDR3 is CSARAGTGVQPQHF. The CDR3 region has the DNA TGCAGTGCTAGAGCCGGGACAGGGGTTCAGCCCCAGCATTTT.

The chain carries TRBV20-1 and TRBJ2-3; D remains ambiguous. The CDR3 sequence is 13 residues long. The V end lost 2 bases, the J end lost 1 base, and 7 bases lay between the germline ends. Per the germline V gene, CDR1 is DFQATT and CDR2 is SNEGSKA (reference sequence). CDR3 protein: CSARRWGTDTQYF. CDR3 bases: TGCAGTGCTAGAAGGTGGGGCACAGATACGCAGTATTTT.